The rows below give T cell receptor beta chains drawn from one sample of a study of shared clonotypes between healthy human individuals. Here immunoSEQ multiplex PCR was the method, and the copy in TCRdb shows in-frame clones only, minus some. This table has roughly 2.6 million clones, over 85% appearing once. Material for sequencing was naive CD4+ T cells sorted from blood. These receptors were taken from a man younger than 30 in good health. Each CDR3 is given with its conserved first and last residue. A D gene is named only where the DNA matches it firmly. Only some rows state a clone size, as once, few, many or a class for expanded clones.

J gene | V gene | clone size | D gene | CDR3 protein | CDR3 DNA
TRBJ1-2 | TRBV5-1 | NA | NA | CASSARDYGYTF | TGCGCCAGCAGTGCCAGGGACTATGGCTACACCTTC
TRBJ2-7 | TRBV6-5 | NA | NA | CASSRDTASYEQYF | TGTGCCAGCAGCCGAGACACCGCTTCCTACGAGCAGTACTTC
TRBJ2-1 | TRBV4-1 | NA | TRBD2 | CASSQGLASSSYNEQFF | TGCGCCAGCAGCCAAGGACTAGCGTCTAGCTCCTACAATGAGCAGTTCTTC
TRBJ1-1 | TRBV29-1 | NA | TRBD1 | CSVKQGADTEAFF | TGCAGCGTTAAACAGGGGGCGGACACTGAAGCTTTCTTT
TRBJ1-2 | TRBV5-1 | NA | TRBD1 | CASSLDREGGYTF | TGCGCCAGCAGCCTGGACAGGGAGGGAGGCTACACCTTC
TRBJ2-3 | TRBV10-3 | NA | NA | CATAGRDTQYF | TGTGCCACCGCGGGCCGAGATACGCAGTATTTT
TRBJ2-1 | TRBV2 | NA | TRBD2 | CAGDGLAGRNEQFF | TGTGCCGGCGACGGCCTAGCGGGAAGGAATGAGCAGTTCTTC
TRBJ1-1 | TRBV6-5 | few | NA | CASRNRGTVNTEAFF | TGTGCCAGCAGGAACCGCGGGACGGTGAACACTGAAGCTTTCTTT
TRBJ1-1 | TRBV2 | NA | TRBD1 | CASREGQSPAFEAFF | TGTGCCAGCAGGGAGGGACAGAGCCCAGCCTTCGAAGCTTTCTTT
TRBJ2-2 | TRBV5-5 | NA | NA | CASSLVYYTGELFF | TGTGCCAGCAGCTTGGTCTATTACACCGGGGAGCTGTTTTTT
TRBJ2-1 | TRBV18 | NA | TRBD2 | CASSRHGGDEQFF | TGTGCCAGCTCCCGCCACGGGGGGGATGAGCAGTTCTTC
TRBJ2-7 | TRBV7-9 | NA | NA | CASSLVGFHEQYF | TGTGCCAGCAGCTTAGTTGGGTTCCACGAGCAGTACTTC
TRBJ1-5 | TRBV6-1 | NA | NA | CASSGGAIVNQPQHF | TGTGCCAGCAGTGGGGGGGCCATTGTCAATCAGCCCCAGCATTTT
TRBJ1-3 | TRBV9 | NA | NA | CASSVVGAGNTIYF | TGTGCCAGCAGCGTGGTAGGTGCTGGAAACACCATATATTTT
TRBJ2-1 | TRBV7-2 | NA | TRBD2 | CASSFRGRARDEQFF | TGTGCCAGCAGCTTTCGAGGGAGGGCCCGGGATGAGCAGTTCTTC
TRBJ1-1 | TRBV28 | NA | NA | CASSLGQFTEAFF | TGTGCCAGCAGTTTGGGGCAGTTCACTGAAGCTTTCTTT
TRBJ2-1 | TRBV6-5 | NA | NA | CASSGSRGNEQFF | TGTGCCAGCAGTGGATCTAGGGGAAATGAGCAGTTCTTC
TRBJ1-1 | TRBV5-4 | NA | TRBD1 | CASSLDVGQGIEAFF | TGTGCCAGCAGCTTGGACGTGGGACAGGGGATTGAAGCTTTCTTT
TRBJ2-1 | TRBV5-3 | NA | NA | CARSITEHNEQFF | TGTGCCAGAAGCATCACCGAGCACAATGAGCAGTTCTTC
TRBJ1-1 | TRBV11-2 | NA | NA | CASHRERNTEAFF | TGTGCCAGTCACAGGGAGAGGAACACTGAAGCTTTCTTT
TRBJ1-2 | TRBV2 | NA | NA | CASSGQGMDYGYTF | TGTGCCAGCAGTGGTCAGGGGATGGACTATGGCTACACCTTC
TRBJ2-7 | TRBV6-1 | NA | TRBD2 | CASTPLAGRTYEQYF | TGTGCCAGCACCCCACTAGCGGGGAGGACCTACGAGCAGTACTTC
TRBJ1-2 | TRBV6-6 | NA | NA | CASSYFAWQNEYGYTF | TGTGCCAGCAGTTACTTTGCGTGGCAGAATGAATATGGCTACACCTTC
TRBJ1-1 | TRBV2 | NA | NA | CASIRDSQNTEAFF | TGTGCCAGCATTCGGGACTCCCAGAACACTGAAGCTTTCTTT
TRBJ1-3 | TRBV2 | NA | NA | CASSEAGSGFSGNTIYF | TGTGCCAGCAGTGAAGCAGGGTCAGGGTTCTCCGGAAACACCATATATTTT
TRBJ2-1 | TRBV6-1 | NA | TRBD2 | CASSGTSGYNEQFF | TGTGCCAGCAGCGGGACTAGCGGATACAATGAGCAGTTCTTC
TRBJ2-7 | TRBV27 | NA | TRBD2 | CASSSPSIAGGFYEQYF | TGTGCCAGCAGTTCCCCCTCCATAGCGGGAGGTTTCTACGAGCAGTACTTC
TRBJ1-1 | TRBV10-3 | NA | TRBD1 | CAIRGGGGPTEAFF | TGTGCCATCAGGGGGGGAGGGGGCCCCACTGAAGCTTTCTTT
TRBJ1-6 | TRBV5-1 | NA | NA | CASRRENSPLHF | TGCGCCAGCAGACGTGAGAATTCACCCCTCCACTTT
TRBJ2-5 | TRBV27 | NA | NA | CASSFGAQQGSQETQYF | TGTGCCAGCAGTTTTGGGGCTCAACAGGGTTCACAAGAGACCCAGTACTTC
TRBJ2-1 | TRBV28 | NA | TRBD2 | CASSLLSSGNEQFF | TGTGCCAGCAGTTTACTTTCTAGCGGGAATGAGCAGTTCTTC
TRBJ2-7 | TRBV11-3 | NA | NA | CASSLDHQSYEQYF | TGTGCCAGCAGCTTAGACCACCAGTCCTACGAGCAGTACTTC